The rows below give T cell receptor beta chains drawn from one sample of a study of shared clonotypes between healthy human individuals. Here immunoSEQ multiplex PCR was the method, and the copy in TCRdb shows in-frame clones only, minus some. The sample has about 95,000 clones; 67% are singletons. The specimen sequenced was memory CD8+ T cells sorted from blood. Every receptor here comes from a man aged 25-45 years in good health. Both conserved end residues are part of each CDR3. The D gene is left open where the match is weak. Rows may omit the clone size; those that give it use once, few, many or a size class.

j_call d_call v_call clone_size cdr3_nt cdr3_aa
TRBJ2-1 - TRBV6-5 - TGTGCCAGCAGTTACTCGGGAGAGTACAATGAGCAGTTCTTC CASSYSGEYNEQFF
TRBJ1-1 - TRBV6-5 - TGTGCCAGCAGTTACTCCGAGGGTGCCACTGAAGCTTTCTTT CASSYSEGATEAFF
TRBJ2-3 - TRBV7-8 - TGTGCCAGCAGCTTATCAGGGAGAGGCCCAGATACGCAGTATTTT CASSLSGRGPDTQYF
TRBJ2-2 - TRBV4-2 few TGTGCCAGCAGCCTTCGTCTAGGGGAGACCGGGGAGCTGTTTTTT CASSLRLGETGELFF
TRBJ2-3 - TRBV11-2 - TGTGCCAGCAGCCAGATAACTGCAGATACGCAGTATTTT CASSQITADTQYF
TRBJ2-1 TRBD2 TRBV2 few TGTGCCAGCAGGACTAGCGGGAGTATTTACAATGAGCAGTTCTTC CASRTSGSIYNEQFF
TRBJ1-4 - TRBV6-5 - TGTGCCAGCAGTTACTCGGGCGAAAAACTGTTTTTT CASSYSGEKLFF
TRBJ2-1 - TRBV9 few TGTGCCAGCAGCGTAGATGGACTGGCCTCCAAGGGGCAGTTCTTC CASSVDGLASKGQFF
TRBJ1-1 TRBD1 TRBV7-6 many TGTGCCAGCAGCTTAGCGGGGACAGGGAACACTGAAGCTTTCTTT CASSLAGTGNTEAFF
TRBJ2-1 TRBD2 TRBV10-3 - TGTGCCATCAGTGCACCGACCCTGACTAGCGGGAAAAGCTCCTACAATGAGCAGTTCTTC CAISAPTLTSGKSSYNEQFF
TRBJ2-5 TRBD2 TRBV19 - TGTGCCAGTAGTCCTCGCGGGAGCGGGGAGACCCAGTACTTC CASSPRGSGETQYF
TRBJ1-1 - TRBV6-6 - TGTGCCAGCAGTTCCGGGAACACTGAAGCTTTCTTT CASSSGNTEAFF
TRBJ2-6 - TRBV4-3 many TGCGCCAGCAGCCAAGGGCCGGAATCCGGGGCCAACGTCCTGACTTTC CASSQGPESGANVLTF
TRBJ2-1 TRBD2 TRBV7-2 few TGTGCCAGCAGCTTTTTCGGCGGGAGTGAGCAGTTCTTC CASSFFGGSEQFF
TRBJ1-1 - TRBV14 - TGTGCCAGCAGCCAAGAGGGGGGAAGGTTCACTGAAGCTTTCTTT CASSQEGGRFTEAFF
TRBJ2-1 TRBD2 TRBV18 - TGTGCCAGCTCACCGACTAGCGGGCCTTACAATGAGCAGTTCTTC CASSPTSGPYNEQFF
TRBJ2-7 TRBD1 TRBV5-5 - TGTGCCAGCAGCTTTAGGGGACAGGGACTCAACGAGCAGTACTTC CASSFRGQGLNEQYF
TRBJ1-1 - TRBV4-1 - TGCGCCAGCAGCCAAGACGTCTCAGCCTTAAACACTGAAGCTTTCTTT CASSQDVSALNTEAFF
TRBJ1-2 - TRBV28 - TGTGCCAGCAGTTCCGGGACGGACGACTATGGCTACACCTTC CASSSGTDDYGYTF
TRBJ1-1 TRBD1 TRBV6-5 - TGTGCCAGCAGTTCAACCACTTGGACAGGCAACACTGAAGCTTTCTTT CASSSTTWTGNTEAFF
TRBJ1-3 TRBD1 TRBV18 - TGTGCCAGCTCACCGCAGGGGGCACTCGGAAACACCATATATTTT CASSPQGALGNTIYF
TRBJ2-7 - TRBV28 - TGTGCCAGCAGTTCGGGTTTTTCCTACGAGCAGTACTTC CASSSGFSYEQYF
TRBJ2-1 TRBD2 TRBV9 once TGTGCCAGCAGCGTACCATCCCTGGGACTAGTGAACTACAATGAGCAGTTCTTC CASSVPSLGLVNYNEQFF
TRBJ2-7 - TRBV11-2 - TGTGCCAGCAGCCCCGGACAGGAGCAGTACTTC CASSPGQEQYF
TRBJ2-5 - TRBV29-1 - TGCAGCGTTGCAGGGGCCCCATTGGAACAAGAGACCCAGTACTTC CSVAGAPLEQETQYF
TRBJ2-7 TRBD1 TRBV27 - TGTGCCAGCAGTATCGGACAGGGTGGCTACGAGCAGTACTTC CASSIGQGGYEQYF
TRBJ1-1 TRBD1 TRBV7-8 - TGTGCCAGCAGCCTACAAGGGACAGGCTACACTGAAGCTTTCTTT CASSLQGTGYTEAFF
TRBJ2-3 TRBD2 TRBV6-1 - TGTGCCAGCAGTGAAGTGGGCGGGGGGGCAGATACGCAGTATTTT CASSEVGGGADTQYF
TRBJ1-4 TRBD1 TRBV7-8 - TGTGCCAGCAGCGAACCGGGACAGATTAATGAAAAACTGTTTTTT CASSEPGQINEKLFF
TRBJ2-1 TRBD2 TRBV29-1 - TGCAGCGTCCCCTTAGCGGGAGGGGCCAATGAGCAGTTCTTC CSVPLAGGANEQFF
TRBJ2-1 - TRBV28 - TGTGCCAGCCCTCCCCACATCGAGCAGTTCTTC CASPPHIEQFF
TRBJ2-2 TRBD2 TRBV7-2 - TGTGCCAGCAGCTTGCTTAGCGGGAGGGCCGACACCGGGGAGCTGTTTTTT CASSLLSGRADTGELFF
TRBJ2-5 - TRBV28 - TGTGCCAGCAGTCCGACTGGGGGGCCCGAGACCCAGTACTTC CASSPTGGPETQYF
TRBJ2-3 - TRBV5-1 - TGCGCCAGCAGCTTGGGTGCAGGAGACACAGATACGCAGTATTTT CASSLGAGDTDTQYF
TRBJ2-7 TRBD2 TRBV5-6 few TGTGCCAGCAGCTTGCGTGTAGCGGGAGGCCGAGCGTCATACGAGCAGTACTTC CASSLRVAGGRASYEQYF
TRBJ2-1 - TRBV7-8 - TGTGCCAGCAGCCCTCGGGACTCGCCTAAGGAAGAGCAGTTCTTC CASSPRDSPKEEQFF
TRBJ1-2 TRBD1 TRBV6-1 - TGTGCCAGCATTAGGGACAGGGGGCTCTATGGCTACACCTTC CASIRDRGLYGYTF
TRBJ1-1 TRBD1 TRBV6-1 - TGTGCCAGCAGTGAAAGGGAGACAGGGGCCACTGAAGCTTTCTTT CASSERETGATEAFF
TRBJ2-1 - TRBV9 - TGTGCCAGCAGCCCCGGGACCCCGAGGGATGAGCAGTTCTTC CASSPGTPRDEQFF
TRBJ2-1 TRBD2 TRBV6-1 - TGTGCCAGCAGTGGACTAGCGGGAGTATTTACGGACTACAATGAGCAGTTCTTC CASSGLAGVFTDYNEQFF
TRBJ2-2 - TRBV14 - TGTGCCAGCAGGAAGGACAGCCTAAGGGGGGAGCTGTTTTTT CASRKDSLRGELFF
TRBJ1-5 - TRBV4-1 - TGCGCCAGCAGCTCACGGGCCGTAAGCAATCAGCCCCAGCATTTT CASSSRAVSNQPQHF
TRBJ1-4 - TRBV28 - TGTGCCAGCAGTTTACTCCGGACTGAAAAACTGTTTTTT CASSLLRTEKLFF